The 13 T cell receptor beta chains below were found in one sample sequenced in a study of blood T cell repertoires in COVID-19. Data came from immunoSEQ multiplex PCR; TCRdb stores just in-frame clones and leaves some out. The sample consists of some 100,000 clones, roughly 86% of them appearing once. Sequenced material: peripheral blood. These receptors all stem from a man in his forties or fifties with active or convalescent COVID-19.

A single count supports this clone. The gene calls are TRBV6-5 and TRBJ1-5; 7 bases line up with TRBD1. The CDR3 has 14 residues. The V and J ends lost 11 bases and 5 bases, in that order; junction bases with no gene match: 12. The germline V gene encodes CDR1 MNHEY and CDR2 SVGAGI. The CDR3 is CASSEVGGDQPQHF. The DNA of the CDR3 is TGTGCCTCCTCAGAAGTAGGGGGCGATCAGCCCCAGCATTTT.

The V and J genes are TRBV28 and TRBJ1-1, with D uncertain. There are 12 residues in the CDR3. With 1 base removed from V and 7 bases from J, the gap between germline ends came to 7 bases. Germline V gene sequence: CDR1 MDHEN, CDR2 SYDVKM. The CDR3 is CASSLSPSEAFF. CDR3 in DNA: TGTGCCAGCAGTTTATCCCCCAGTGAAGCTTTCTTT.

V gene TRBV5-1 combines with J gene TRBJ1-4, with 8 bases fitting TRBD1. The length of the CDR3 is 14 residues. Germline V lookup: CDR1 SGHRS, CDR2 YFSETQ. Trimming took 1 base from V and 5 from J; bases not matched to a gene: 1. CDR3 DNA sequence: TGCGCCAGCAGCTTGTGGGACAGGAATGAAAAACTGTTTTTT. It yields the protein CASSLWDRNEKLFF. Drawing the rest from reference TRBV5-1 and TRBJ1-4, the complete variable domain is KAGVTQTPRYLIKTRGQQVTLSCSPISGHRSVSWYQQTPGQGLQFLFEYFSETQRNKGNFPGRFSGRQFSNSRSEMNVSTLELGDSALYLCASSLWDRNEKLFFGSGTQLSVL.

The chain is built from TRBV19 and TRBJ2-3; 9 nucleotides match TRBD1. The V segment lost 7 bases and the J segment 3 bases; nucleotides outside the gene matches: 8. In germline, CDR1 is LNHDA, CDR2 SQIVND (reference sequence). The CDR3 length is 15 residues. The CDR3 DNA follows: TGTGCCAGTAAAGCAGGGACAGGGTTAACAGATACGCAGTATTTT. This codes for CASKAGTGLTDTQYF.

The J gene is TRBJ2-2, the V gene TRBV3-1 (or the pseudogene TRBV3-2); 8 nucleotides match TRBD1. In germline, CDR1 is LGHDT, CDR2 YNNKEL (reference sequence). The CDR3 spans 15 residues. Germline trimming cut 4 bases from V and 7 bases from J; bases unmatched to any gene: 8. The CDR3 sequence is CASSLYQGAGGELFF. The CDR3 DNA follows: TGTGCCAGCAGCCTATACCAGGGGGCTGGCGGGGAGCTGTTTTTT.

The chain combines TRBV7-9 with TRBJ2-1, with 8 bases lining up with TRBD1. Germline lookup yields CDR1 SEHNR and CDR2 FQNEAQ (reference sequence). The CDR3 contains 14 residues. V lost 4 bases and J lost 8; bases outside the gene matches: 7. DNA for the CDR3: TGTGCCAGCAGCTCGGGACAGGAGGGCTATGAGCAGTTCTTC. Its translation is CASSSGQEGYEQFF.

The gene calls are TRBV3-1 (or the pseudogene TRBV3-2) and TRBJ1-4; weak D call: TRBD1 (6 bases). CDR1 LGHDT and CDR2 YNNKEL come from the germline V gene (reference sequence). V gave up 0 bases and J gave up 0 bases, with 8 bases separating them. The CDR3 loop spans 16 amino acids. CDR3 protein: CASSQDPGATNEKLFF. The CDR3 region has the DNA TGTGCCAGCAGCCAAGATCCAGGGGCAACTAATGAAAAACTGTTTTTT.

The chain employs TRBV18 and TRBJ2-5; 7 bases fit TRBD2. The CDR3 loop spans 13 amino acids. V lost 6 bases to trimming and J lost 5 bases; unmatched junction nucleotides: 6. Germline values: CDR1 KGHSH, CDR2 LQKENI. The CDR3 nucleotides are TGTGCCAGCTCTTTGGGAGGGGACGAGACCCAGTACTTC. It encodes CASSLGGDETQYF. Filled out from reference TRBV18 and TRBJ2-5, the complete variable domain reads NAGVMQNPRHLVRRRGQEARLRCSPMKGHSHVYWYRQLPEEGLKFMVYLQKENIIDESGMPKERFSAEFPKEGPSILRIQQVVRGDSAAYFCASSLGGDETQYFGPGTRLLVL.

The chain links TRBV18 to TRBJ2-5; TRBD1 agrees at 11 bases. Germline V gene sequence: CDR1 KGHSH, CDR2 LQKENI. The CDR3 runs 14 residues. V lost 4 bases to trimming and J lost 3 bases; unmatched junction nucleotides: 1. The CDR3 spells CASSLGQGEETQYF. CDR3 DNA: TGTGCCAGCTCACTGGGACAGGGGGAAGAGACCCAGTACTTC.

This sequence joins TRBV9 and TRBJ1-2, with TRBD1 as a possible D gene (5 bases). From germline, CDR1 is SGDLS and CDR2 YYNGEE. The CDR3 is 14 amino acids. V was cut by 2 bases and J by 2 bases, with 10 bases left in between. The CDR3 sequence is CASSVGTTNYGYTF. Written as DNA, the CDR3 is TGTGCCAGCAGCGTTGGGACTACCAACTATGGCTACACCTTC.

This clone has just a few counts. V and J are TRBV5-1 and TRBJ2-1; 10 bases are a match to TRBD2. V trimming: 1 base; J trimming: 3 bases; junction bases outside the gene matches: 4. Per germline, CDR1 SGHRS and CDR2 YFSETQ. This CDR3 is built from 16 residues. In nucleotides, the CDR3 is TGCGCCAGCAGCTTGTTCAGCGGGGGGGACTACAATGAGCAGTTCTTC. Translating gives CASSLFSGGDYNEQFF.

The chain employs TRBV4-2 and TRBJ2-7, with D unclear. Deletions cut 0 bases from V and 3 bases from J, with 15 bases between. The CDR3 length is 16 residues. Germline V lookup: CDR1 LGHNA, CDR2 YNFKEQ. The CDR3 DNA reads TGTGCCAGCAGCCAAGAGAGACTCTCAAGAGGCTACGAGCAGTACTTC. Translating gives CASSQERLSRGYEQYF.

This chain links TRBV11-2 with TRBJ2-1; the match to TRBD2 covers 13 bases. Per germline, CDR1 SGHAT and CDR2 FQNNGV. Trimming removed 4 bases from V and 10 bases from J; junction bases left unmatched: 10. This CDR3 contains 16 residues. The chain's CDR3 is CASSSRTSGGVQEQFF. The CDR3 nucleotides are TGTGCCAGCAGCTCTCGGACTAGCGGGGGCGTCCAGGAGCAGTTCTTC.